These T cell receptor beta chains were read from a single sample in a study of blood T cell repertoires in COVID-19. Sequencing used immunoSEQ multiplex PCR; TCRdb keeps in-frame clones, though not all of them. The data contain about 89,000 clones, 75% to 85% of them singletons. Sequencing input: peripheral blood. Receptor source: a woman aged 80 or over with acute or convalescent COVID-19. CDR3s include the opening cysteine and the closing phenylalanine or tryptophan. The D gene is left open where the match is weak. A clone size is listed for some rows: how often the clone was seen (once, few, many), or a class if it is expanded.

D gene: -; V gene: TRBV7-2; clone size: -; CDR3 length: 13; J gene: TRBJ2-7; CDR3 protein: CASSSERAYEQYF; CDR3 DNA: TGTGCCAGCAGCTCGGAGCGGGCCTACGAGCAGTACTTC
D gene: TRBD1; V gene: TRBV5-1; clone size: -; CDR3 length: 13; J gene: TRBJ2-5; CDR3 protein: CASRPGGAETQYF; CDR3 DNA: TGCGCCAGCAGACCAGGGGGCGCCGAGACCCAGTACTTC
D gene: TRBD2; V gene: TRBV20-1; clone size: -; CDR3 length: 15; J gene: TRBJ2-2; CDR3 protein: CSASPAGTSKGELFF; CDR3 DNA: TGCAGTGCTAGTCCCGCCGGGACTAGTAAAGGGGAGCTGTTTTTT
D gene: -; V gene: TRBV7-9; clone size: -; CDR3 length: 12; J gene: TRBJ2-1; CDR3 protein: CASSLELDEQFF; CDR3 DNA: TGTGCCAGCAGCTTAGAGTTAGATGAGCAGTTCTTC
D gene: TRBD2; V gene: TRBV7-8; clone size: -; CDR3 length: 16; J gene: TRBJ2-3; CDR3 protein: CASSSRTSVSTDTQYF; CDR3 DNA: TGTGCCAGCAGCTCCCGTACTAGCGTCAGCACAGATACGCAGTATTTT
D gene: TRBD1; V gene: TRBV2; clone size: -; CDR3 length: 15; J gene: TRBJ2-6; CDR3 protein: CASSPDRAGANVLTF; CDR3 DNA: TGTGCCAGCAGCCCCGACAGGGCTGGGGCCAACGTCCTGACTTTC
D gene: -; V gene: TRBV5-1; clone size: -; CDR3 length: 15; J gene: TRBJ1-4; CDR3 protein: CASSTGDRHNEKLFF; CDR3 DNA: TGCGCCAGCAGTACCGGAGACAGACATAATGAAAAACTGTTTTTT
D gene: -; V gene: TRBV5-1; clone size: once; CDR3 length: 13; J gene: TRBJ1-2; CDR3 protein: CASSPRQKGGYTF; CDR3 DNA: TGCGCCAGCAGCCCCCGACAGAAAGGGGGCTACACCTTC
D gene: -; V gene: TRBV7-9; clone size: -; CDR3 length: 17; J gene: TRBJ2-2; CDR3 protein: CASSDRTARINTGELFF; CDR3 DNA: TGTGCCAGCAGCGATAGGACAGCCCGAATCAACACCGGGGAGCTGTTTTTT
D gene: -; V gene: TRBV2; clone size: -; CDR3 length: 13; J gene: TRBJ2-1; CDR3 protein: CASSRGSYNEQFF; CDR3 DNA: TGTGCCAGCAGCCGGGGTAGCTACAATGAGCAGTTCTTC
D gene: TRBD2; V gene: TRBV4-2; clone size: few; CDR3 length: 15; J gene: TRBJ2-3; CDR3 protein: CASSQPGLPLGTQYF; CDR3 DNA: TGTGCCAGCAGCCAGCCGGGACTACCTCTAGGTACGCAGTATTTT